This record covers a single T cell receptor (beta chain). This entry is derived from a study of CD8 T cells in Susac syndrome. The authors reverse transcribed roughly 0.5 to 1 ug RNA with random hexamers. Multiplex PCR with immunoSEQ amplified the TCR beta CDR3 across 54 Vbeta and 13 Jbeta. TCRdb passed the immunoSEQ multiplex PCR reads through MiXCR, listing each CDR3 protein once. Of about 160,000 distinct CDR3 sequences detected, around 93% appear once; the ten largest clones hold 0.12% to 0.15%. V was pared by 4 bases and J by 9 bases, with 25 bases between. Germline V gives CDR1 SGHTA, CDR2 FQGNSA. The CDR3 totals 17 residues.

Specimen: CD4+ T cells from PBMCs. This TCR was recovered from a human donor in good health. V and J are TRBV7-2 and TRBJ2-4; D possibly corresponds to TRBD1 (6 bases). In DNA form, the CDR3 reads TGTGCCAGCAGCTCCTTCGGGACACCCCTAGCAAGCGGCATTCAGTACTTC. Protein: CASSSFGTPLASGIQYF.